The TCR beta chain described here comes from a study of identical twins. CDR3 size: 12 residues. V lost 6 bases to trimming and J lost 8 bases, with 13 bases between them. TCRdb fed the 5' RACE reads into MiXCR, producing one record per CDR3 protein. The sample includes about 790,000 distinct CDR3 sequences, 18% of them seen just once. This same sample was also part of a study on T cells expressing NK-cell markers.

The source material was PBMCs. This TCR was sampled from a woman aged 18-29 years in good health. The chain joins TRBV12-3 or TRBV12-4 to TRBJ1-2; D remains ambiguous. CDR3 sequence (DNA): TGTGCCAGCAGGCAAGAAGGCGGCGGCTACACCTTC. Its translation: CASRQEGGGYTF.